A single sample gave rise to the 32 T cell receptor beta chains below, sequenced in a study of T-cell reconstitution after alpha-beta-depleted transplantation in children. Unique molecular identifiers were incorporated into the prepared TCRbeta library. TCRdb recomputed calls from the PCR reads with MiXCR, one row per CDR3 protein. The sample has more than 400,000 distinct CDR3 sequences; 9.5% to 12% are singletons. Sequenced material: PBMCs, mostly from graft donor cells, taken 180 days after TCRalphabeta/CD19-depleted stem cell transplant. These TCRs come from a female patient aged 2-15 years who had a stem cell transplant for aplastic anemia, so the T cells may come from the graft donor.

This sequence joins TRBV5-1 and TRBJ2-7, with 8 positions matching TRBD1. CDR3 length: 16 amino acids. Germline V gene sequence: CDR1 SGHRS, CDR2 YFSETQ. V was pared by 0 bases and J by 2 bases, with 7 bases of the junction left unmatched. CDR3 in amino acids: CASSLAPGTGTYEQYF. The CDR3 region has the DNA TGCGCCAGCAGCTTGGCCCCCGGGACAGGCACCTACGAGCAGTACTTC. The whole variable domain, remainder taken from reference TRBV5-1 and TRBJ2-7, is KAGVTQTPRYLIKTRGQQVTLSCSPISGHRSVSWYQQTPGQGLQFLFEYFSETQRNKGNFPGRFSGRQFSNSRSEMNVSTLELGDSALYLCASSLAPGTGTYEQYFGPGTRLTVT.

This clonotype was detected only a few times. The chain's CDR3 is CSARPGDQPQHF. The DNA for the CDR3 is TGCAGTGCTAGGCCAGGGGATCAGCCCCAGCATTTT. The rearrangement joins TRBV20-1 to TRBJ1-5, with D possibly being TRBD1 (6 bases). The CDR3 sequence is 12 residues long. V shed 3 bases and J shed 5 bases, with 8 bases lying between them. Germline V gene data show CDR1 as DFQATT and CDR2 as SNEGSKA (reference sequence).

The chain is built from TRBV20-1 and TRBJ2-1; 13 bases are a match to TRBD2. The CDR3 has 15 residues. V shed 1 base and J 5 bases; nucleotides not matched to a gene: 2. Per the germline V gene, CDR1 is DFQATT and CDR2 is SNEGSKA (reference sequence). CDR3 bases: TGCAGTGCTAGAGGGACTAGCGGGAGCCACAATGAGCAGTTCTTC. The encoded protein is CSARGTSGSHNEQFF.

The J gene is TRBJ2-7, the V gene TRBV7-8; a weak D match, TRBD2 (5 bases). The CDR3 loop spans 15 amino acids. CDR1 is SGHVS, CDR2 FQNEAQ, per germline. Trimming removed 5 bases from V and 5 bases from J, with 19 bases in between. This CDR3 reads CASSVRVRGRDEQYV. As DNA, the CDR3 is TGTGCCAGCAGCGTTAGAGTTCGAGGGCGGGACGAGCAGTACGTC.

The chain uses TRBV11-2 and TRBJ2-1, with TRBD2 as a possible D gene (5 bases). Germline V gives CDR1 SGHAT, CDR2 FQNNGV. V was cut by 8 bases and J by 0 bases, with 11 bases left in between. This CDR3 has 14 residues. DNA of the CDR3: TGTGCCAGCGGCGTGGGAGCCTCCTACAATGAGCAGTTCTTC. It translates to CASGVGASYNEQFF.

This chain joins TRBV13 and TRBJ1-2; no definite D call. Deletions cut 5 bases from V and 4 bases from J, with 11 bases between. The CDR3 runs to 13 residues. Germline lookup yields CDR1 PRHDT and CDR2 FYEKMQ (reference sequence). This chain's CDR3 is CASSLRESYGYTF. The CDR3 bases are TGTGCCAGCAGCCTCCGGGAATCCTATGGCTACACCTTC.

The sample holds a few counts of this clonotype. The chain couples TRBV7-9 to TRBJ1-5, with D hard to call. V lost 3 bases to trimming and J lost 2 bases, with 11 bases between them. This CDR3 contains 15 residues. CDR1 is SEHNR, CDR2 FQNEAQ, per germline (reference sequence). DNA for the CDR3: TGTGCCAGCAGCTTGGGCAGTTCGGGCAATCAGCCCCAGCATTTT. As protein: CASSLGSSGNQPQHF.

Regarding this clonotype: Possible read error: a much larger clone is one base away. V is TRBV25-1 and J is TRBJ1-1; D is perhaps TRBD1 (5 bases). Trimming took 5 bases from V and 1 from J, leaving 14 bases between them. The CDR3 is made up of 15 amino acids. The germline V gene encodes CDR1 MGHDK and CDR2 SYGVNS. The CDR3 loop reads CASSSHRLPNTEAFF. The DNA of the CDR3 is TGTGCCAGCAGTTCTCACAGGCTCCCGAACACTGAAGCTTTCTTT. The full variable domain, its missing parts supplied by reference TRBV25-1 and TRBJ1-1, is EADIYQTPRYLVIGTGKKITLECSQTMGHDKMYWYQQDPGMELHLIHYSYGVNSTEKGDLSSESTVSRIRTEHFPLTLESARPSHTSQYLCASSSHRLPNTEAFFGQGTRLTVV.

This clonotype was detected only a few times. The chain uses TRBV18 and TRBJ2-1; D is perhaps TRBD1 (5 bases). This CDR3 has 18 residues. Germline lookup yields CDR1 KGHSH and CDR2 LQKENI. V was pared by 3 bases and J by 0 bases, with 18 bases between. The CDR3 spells CASSPGLGQTFSYNEQFF. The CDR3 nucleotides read TGTGCCAGCTCACCCGGCCTTGGACAAACCTTCTCCTACAATGAGCAGTTCTTC.

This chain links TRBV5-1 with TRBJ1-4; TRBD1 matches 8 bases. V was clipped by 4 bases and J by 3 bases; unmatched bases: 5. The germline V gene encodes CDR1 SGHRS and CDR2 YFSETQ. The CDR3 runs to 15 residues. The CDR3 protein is CASSALQGANEKLFF. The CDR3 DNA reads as TGCGCCAGCAGCGCTCTACAGGGGGCTAATGAAAAACTGTTTTTT.

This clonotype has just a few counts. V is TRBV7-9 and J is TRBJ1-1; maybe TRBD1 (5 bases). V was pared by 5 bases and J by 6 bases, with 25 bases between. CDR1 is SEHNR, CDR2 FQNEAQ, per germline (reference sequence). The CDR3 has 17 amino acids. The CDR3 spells CASSPGQGPPWGSEAFF. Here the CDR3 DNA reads TGTGCCAGCAGCCCCGGGCAGGGCCCTCCCTGGGGTTCTGAAGCTTTCTTT.

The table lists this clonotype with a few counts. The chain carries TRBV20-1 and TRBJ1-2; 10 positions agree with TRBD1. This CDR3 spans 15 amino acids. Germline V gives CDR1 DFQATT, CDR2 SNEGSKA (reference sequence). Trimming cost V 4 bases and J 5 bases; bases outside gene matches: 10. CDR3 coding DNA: TGCAGTGCTAAGAAGGACGGGACAGGGGTGTATGGCTACACCTTC. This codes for CSAKKDGTGVYGYTF.

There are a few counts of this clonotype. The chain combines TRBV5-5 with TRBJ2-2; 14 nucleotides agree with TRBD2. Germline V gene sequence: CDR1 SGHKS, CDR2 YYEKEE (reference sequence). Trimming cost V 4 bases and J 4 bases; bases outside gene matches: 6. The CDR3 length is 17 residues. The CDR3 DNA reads TGTGCCAGCAGCATCCGACTAGCGGGAGGGATCACCGGGGAGCTGTTTTTT. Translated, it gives CASSIRLAGGITGELFF.

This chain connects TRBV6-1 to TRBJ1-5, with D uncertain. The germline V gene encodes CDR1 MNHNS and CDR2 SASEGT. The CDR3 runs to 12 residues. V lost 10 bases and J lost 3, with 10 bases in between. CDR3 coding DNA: TGTGCCACCCGGAGGCCCAATCAGCCCCAGCATTTT. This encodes CATRRPNQPQHF.

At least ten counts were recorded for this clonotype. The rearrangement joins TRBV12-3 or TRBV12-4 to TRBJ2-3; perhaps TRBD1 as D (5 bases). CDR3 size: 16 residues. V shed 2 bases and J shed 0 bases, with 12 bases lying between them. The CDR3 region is CASSLWGLASTDTQYF. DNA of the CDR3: TGTGCCAGCAGTTTATGGGGCCTCGCTAGCACAGATACGCAGTATTTT.

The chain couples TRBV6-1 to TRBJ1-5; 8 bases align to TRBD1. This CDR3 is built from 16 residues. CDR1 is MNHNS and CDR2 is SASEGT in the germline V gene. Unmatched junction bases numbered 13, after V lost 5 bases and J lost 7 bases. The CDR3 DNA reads TGTGCCAGCAGTCGTCTACAGGGGGGGGTGGGACAGCCCCAGCATTTT. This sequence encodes CASSRLQGGVGQPQHF.

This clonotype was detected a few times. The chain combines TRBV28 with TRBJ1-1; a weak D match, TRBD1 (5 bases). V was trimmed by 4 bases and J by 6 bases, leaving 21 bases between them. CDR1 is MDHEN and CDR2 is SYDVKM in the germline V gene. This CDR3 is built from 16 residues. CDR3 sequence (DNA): TGTGCCAGCAGTTCCGCAGGGTTAACGATGGACGCTGAAGCTTTCTTT. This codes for CASSSAGLTMDAEAFF.

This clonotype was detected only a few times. This CDR3 is CASSIRGGSSYEQYF. Here the CDR3 DNA reads TGTGCCAGCAGTATCAGAGGGGGCTCCTCCTACGAGCAGTACTTC. This chain uses TRBV6-2 or TRBV6-3 with TRBJ2-7; 7 bases match TRBD1. The CDR3 is 15 residues long. V lost 5 bases, J lost 0 bases, and 7 bases stayed unmatched. Per germline, CDR1 MNHEY and CDR2 SVGEGT.

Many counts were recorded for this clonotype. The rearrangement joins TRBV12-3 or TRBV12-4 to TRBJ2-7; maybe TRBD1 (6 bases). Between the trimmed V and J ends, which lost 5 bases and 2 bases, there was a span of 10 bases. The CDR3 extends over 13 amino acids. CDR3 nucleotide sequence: TGTGCCAGCAGTAAGACAGGTCCCTACGAGCAGTACTTC. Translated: CASSKTGPYEQYF.

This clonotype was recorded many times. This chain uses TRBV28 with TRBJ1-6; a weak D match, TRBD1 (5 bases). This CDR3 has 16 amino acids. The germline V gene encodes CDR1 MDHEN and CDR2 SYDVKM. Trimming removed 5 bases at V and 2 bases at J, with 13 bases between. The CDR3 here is CASSEDKATYNSPLHF. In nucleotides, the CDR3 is TGTGCCAGCAGTGAGGACAAGGCGACCTATAATTCACCCCTCCACTTT.

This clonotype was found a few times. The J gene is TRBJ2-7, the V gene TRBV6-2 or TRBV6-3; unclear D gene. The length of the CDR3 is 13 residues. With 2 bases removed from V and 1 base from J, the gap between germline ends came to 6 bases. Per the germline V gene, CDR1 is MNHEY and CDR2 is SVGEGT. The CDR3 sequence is CASSYLGSYEQYV. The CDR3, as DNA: TGTGCCAGCAGTTACCTGGGTTCCTACGAGCAGTACGTC.

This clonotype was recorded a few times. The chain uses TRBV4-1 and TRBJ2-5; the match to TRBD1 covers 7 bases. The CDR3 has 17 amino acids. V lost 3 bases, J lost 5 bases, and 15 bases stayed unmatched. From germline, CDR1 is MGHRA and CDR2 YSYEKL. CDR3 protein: CASSQDPSGQLRETQYF. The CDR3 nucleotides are TGCGCCAGCAGCCAGGATCCTTCGGGACAGCTTAGGGAGACCCAGTACTTC.

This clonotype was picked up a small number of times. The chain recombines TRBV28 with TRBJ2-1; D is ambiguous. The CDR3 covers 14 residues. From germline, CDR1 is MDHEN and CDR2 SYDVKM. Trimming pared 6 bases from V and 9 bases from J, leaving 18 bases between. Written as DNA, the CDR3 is TGTGCCAGCAGCGCCCCCCTAGTATCCGGTGAGCAGTTCTTC. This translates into CASSAPLVSGEQFF. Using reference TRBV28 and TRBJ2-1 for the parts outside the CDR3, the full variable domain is DVKVTQSSRYLVKRTGEKVFLECVQDMDHENMFWYRQDPGLGLRLIYFSYDVKMKEKGDIPEGYSVSREKKERFSLILESASTNQTSMYLCASSAPLVSGEQFFGPGTRLTVL.

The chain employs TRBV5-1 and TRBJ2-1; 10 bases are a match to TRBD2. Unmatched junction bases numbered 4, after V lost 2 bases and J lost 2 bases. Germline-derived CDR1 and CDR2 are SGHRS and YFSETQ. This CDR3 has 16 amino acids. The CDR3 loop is CASSFLAGVTYNEQFF. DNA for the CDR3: TGCGCCAGCAGCTTTCTAGCGGGGGTTACCTACAATGAGCAGTTCTTC.

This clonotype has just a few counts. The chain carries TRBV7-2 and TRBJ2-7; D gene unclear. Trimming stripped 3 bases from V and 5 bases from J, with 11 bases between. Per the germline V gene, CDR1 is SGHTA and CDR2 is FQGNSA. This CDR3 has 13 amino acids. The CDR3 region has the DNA TGTGCCAGCAGCTTCGCTGTGCCGGACGAGCAGTACTTC. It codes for CASSFAVPDEQYF.

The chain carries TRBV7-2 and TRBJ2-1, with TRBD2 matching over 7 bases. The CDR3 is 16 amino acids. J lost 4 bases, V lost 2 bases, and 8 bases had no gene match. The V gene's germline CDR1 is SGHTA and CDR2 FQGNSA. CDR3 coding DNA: TGTGCCAGCAGCTTAAGGGTGGGAGCGGGGTACAATGAGCAGTTCTTC. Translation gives CASSLRVGAGYNEQFF. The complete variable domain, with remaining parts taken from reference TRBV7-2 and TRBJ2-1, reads GAGVSQSPSNKVTEKGKDVELRCDPISGHTALYWYRQSLGQGLEFLIYFQGNSAPDKSGLPSDRFSAERTGGSVSTLTIQRTQQEDSAVYLCASSLRVGAGYNEQFFGPGTRLTVL.

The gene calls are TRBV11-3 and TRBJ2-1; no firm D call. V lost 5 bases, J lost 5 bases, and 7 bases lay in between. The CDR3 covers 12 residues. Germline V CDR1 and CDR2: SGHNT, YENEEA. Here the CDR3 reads CASSHLHNEQFF. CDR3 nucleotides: TGTGCCAGCAGCCACCTACACAATGAGCAGTTCTTC.

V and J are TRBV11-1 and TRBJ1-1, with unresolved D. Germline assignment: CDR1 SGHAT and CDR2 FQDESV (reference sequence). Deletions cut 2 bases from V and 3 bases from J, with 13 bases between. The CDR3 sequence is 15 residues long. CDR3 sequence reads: CASSLFGARDTEAFF. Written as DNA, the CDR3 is TGTGCCAGCAGCTTATTTGGCGCCCGGGACACTGAAGCTTTCTTT.

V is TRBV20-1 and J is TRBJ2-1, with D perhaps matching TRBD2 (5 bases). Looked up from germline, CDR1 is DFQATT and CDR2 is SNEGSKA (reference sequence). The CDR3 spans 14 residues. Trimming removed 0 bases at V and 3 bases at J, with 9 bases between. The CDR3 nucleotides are TGCAGTGCTAGAGAAAACGGACTCTACAATGAGCAGTTCTTC. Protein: CSARENGLYNEQFF.

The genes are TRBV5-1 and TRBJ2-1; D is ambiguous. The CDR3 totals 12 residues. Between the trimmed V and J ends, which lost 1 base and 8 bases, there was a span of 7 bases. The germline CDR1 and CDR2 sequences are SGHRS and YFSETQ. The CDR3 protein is CASSLYVDEQFF. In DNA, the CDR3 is TGCGCCAGCAGCTTGTACGTGGATGAGCAGTTCTTC. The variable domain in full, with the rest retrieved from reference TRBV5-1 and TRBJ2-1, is KAGVTQTPRYLIKTRGQQVTLSCSPISGHRSVSWYQQTPGQGLQFLFEYFSETQRNKGNFPGRFSGRQFSNSRSEMNVSTLELGDSALYLCASSLYVDEQFFGPGTRLTVL.

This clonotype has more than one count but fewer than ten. In DNA, the CDR3 is TGCGCCAGCAGCCAAGTTGACAGCGGGAGGGCCTCTGGGGCCAACGTCCTGACTTTC. It is translated as CASSQVDSGRASGANVLTF. The chain is built from TRBV4-3 and TRBJ2-6; 10 bases line up with TRBD2. The CDR3 is 19 residues long. J gave up 0 bases and V 1 base, and 6 bases lay outside the gene matches. Germline assignment: CDR1 LGHNA and CDR2 YSLEER.

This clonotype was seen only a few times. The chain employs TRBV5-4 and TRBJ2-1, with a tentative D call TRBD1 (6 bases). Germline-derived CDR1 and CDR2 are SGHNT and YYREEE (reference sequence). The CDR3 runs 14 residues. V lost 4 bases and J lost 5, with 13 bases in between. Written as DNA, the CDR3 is TGTGCCAGCAGCAGCCGGACAGTTAACAATGAGCAGTTCTTC. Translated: CASSSRTVNNEQFF.